Listed below are T cell receptor beta chains from one sample, sequenced in a study of T-cell memory formation after mild COVID-19. Using its own MiXCR run on the 5' RACE reads, TCRdb lists one record per CDR3 protein. In the table there are about 350,000 distinct CDR3 sequences, under 25% of which are singletons. Sequencing was carried out using PBMCs or a T cell subset sorted from them (not recorded which). The source is a man aged 18 to 29 who had mild COVID-19 (a few samples of this study predate the infection). Cell type and time point are not known. Both conserved end residues are part of each CDR3. The D gene is left open where the match is weak. Expanded clones are given a class, and other clones once, few, many or no size at all.

d_call	cdr3_length	clone_size	v_call	j_call	cdr3_nt	cdr3_aa
TRBD1	16	.	TRBV4-1	TRBJ1-5	TGCGCCAGCAGCCGCCGCTGGACAGGGGGCACTCAGCCCCAGCATTTT	CASSRRWTGGTQPQHF
.	17	few	TRBV4-3	TRBJ1-4	TGCGCCAGCAGCCAAGGGGTCCGGACAGCCGATAATGAAAAACTGTTTTTT	CASSQGVRTADNEKLFF
.	17	few	TRBV5-1	TRBJ1-2	TGCGCCAGCAGCTTGGGGCCCTCCTACCCCTCGAACTATGGCTACACCTTC	CASSLGPSYPSNYGYTF
TRBD1	14	few	TRBV4-3	TRBJ1-3	TGCGCCAGCAGCCTGACAGGGACTGGAAACACCATATATTTT	CASSLTGTGNTIYF
.	14	.	TRBV29-1	TRBJ2-1	TGCAGCGTTGAGCGACGTAGCTCCTACAATGAGCAGTTCTTC	CSVERRSSYNEQFF
.	16	few	TRBV29-1	TRBJ2-5	TGCAGCGTTGAAGATCCTGAAATCCGGGACGGCGAGACCCAGTACTTC	CSVEDPEIRDGETQYF
TRBD1	13	few	TRBV9	TRBJ1-1	TGTGCCAGCAGCTTCCGGACAGGCACTGAAGCTTTCTTT	CASSFRTGTEAFF
TRBD2	16	.	TRBV5-4	TRBJ2-3	TGTGCCAGCAGCTTGATGGGACTAGATAAAACAGATACGCAGTATTTT	CASSLMGLDKTDTQYF
TRBD1	15	few	TRBV20-1	TRBJ2-5	TGCAGTGCTAGACCCGGGACAGGGAATCTCGAGACCCAGTACTTC	CSARPGTGNLETQYF
.	13	.	TRBV7-2	TRBJ2-3	TGTGCCAGCAGCCCGAAAAGCGGAGATACGCAGTATTTT	CASSPKSGDTQYF
.	15	.	TRBV4-2	TRBJ1-1	TGTGCCAGCAGCCAAGCGGGGGACGGGAACACTGAAGCTTTCTTT	CASSQAGDGNTEAFF
.	14	few	TRBV6-2/TRBV6-3	TRBJ1-2	TGTGCCAGCAGCACCGCTCAGGGGAACTATGGCTACACCTTC	CASSTAQGNYGYTF
.	16	few	TRBV4-3	TRBJ2-2	TGCGCCAGCAGCCAAGGCGACAGGCCTAACACCGGGGAGCTGTTTTTT	CASSQGDRPNTGELFF
.	13	.	TRBV10-2	TRBJ1-6	TGCGCCAGCGCCCCAGGCCGTAATTCACCCCTCCACTTT	CASAPGRNSPLHF
TRBD2	15	many	TRBV5-1	TRBJ2-3	TGCGCCAGCAGCGGGAGGACTAGCGGAACAGATACGCAGTATTTT	CASSGRTSGTDTQYF